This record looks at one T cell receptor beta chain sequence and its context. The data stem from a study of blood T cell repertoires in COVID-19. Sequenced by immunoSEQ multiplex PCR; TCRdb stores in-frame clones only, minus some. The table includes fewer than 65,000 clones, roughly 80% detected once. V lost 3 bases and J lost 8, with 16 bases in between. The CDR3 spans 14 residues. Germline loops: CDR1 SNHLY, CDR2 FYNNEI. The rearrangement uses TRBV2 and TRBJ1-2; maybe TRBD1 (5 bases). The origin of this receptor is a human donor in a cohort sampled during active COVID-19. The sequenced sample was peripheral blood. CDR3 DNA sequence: TGTGCCAGCAGTGAGGGCAGGGTACGGGGGGGCTACACCTTC. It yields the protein CASSEGRVRGGYTF.